The subject of this entry is one T cell receptor beta chain. This CDR3 has 14 residues. Germline V gene sequence: CDR1 SEHNR, CDR2 FQNEAQ (reference sequence). Trimming cost V 6 bases and J 2 bases, with 13 bases left between them. The data belong to a study of blood T cell repertoires in COVID-19. Study-level background: Italy, Spain and the United States were the sources of the convalescent and acute COVID-19 samples. T cells, B-cell-depleted T cells, or PBMCs provided the cDNA or gDNA that served as material.

Authors' analysis steps: Reference gene primers were amplified, and this amplification served to estimate nucleated cell counts. Clones were read by immunoSEQ multiplex PCR, and TCRdb kept only the in-frame ones, dropping some. V and J calls and clone size are given by that table; D and trimming were obtained from the DNA. The table includes approximately 61,000 clones, 65% to 85% detected once. The clonotype was recovered from a woman in her 70s with acute or convalescent COVID-19. The chain recombines TRBV7-9 with TRBJ2-5; D possibly corresponds to TRBD2 (6 bases). The sample consisted of peripheral blood. CDR3 DNA sequence: TGTGCCAGCAGGCGGGAAGCTACTCAAGAGACCCAGTACTTC. This encodes CASRREATQETQYF.